The entry below describes one TCR beta chain. Its specificity is not known. The sample is drawn from a study of beta chain features in type 1 diabetes. Study results and caveats: Researchers reported that naive, central memory and Treg TCRB repertoires appeared more similar in patients than in healthy donors.

V shed 1 base and J shed 3 bases, with 13 bases lying between them. Germline assignment: CDR1 GTSNPN and CDR2 SVGIG (reference sequence). The CDR3 covers 14 residues. The isolated RNA, all of it, was reverse transcribed, so expressed TCRB transcripts were what got sequenced. The repertoire was sequenced with immunoSEQ multiplex PCR; TCRdb's copy has only in-frame clones and lacks some. The sample holds about 13,000 clones, roughly half seen once. What was sequenced was stem cell memory CD4+ T cells from blood. This receptor was obtained from a man aged 18 to 29 in good health. This rearrangement joins TRBV30 to TRBJ2-7; D is possibly TRBD1 (6 bases). CDR3 sequence reads: CAWSALTGYYEQYF. The CDR3 DNA follows: TGTGCCTGGAGTGCCCTGACAGGCTACTACGAGCAGTACTTC.